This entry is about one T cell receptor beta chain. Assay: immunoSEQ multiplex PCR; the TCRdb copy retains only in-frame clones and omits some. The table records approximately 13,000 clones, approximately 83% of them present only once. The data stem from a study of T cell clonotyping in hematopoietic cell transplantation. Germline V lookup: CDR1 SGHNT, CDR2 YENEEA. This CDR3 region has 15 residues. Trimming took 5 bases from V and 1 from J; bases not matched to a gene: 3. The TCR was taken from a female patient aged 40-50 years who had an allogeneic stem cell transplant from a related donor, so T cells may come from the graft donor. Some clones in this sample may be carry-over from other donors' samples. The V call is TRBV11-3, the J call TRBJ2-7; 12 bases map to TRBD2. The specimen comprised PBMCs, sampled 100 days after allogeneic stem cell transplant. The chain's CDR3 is CASSLGLAGSYEQYF. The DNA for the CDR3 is TGTGCCAGCAGCCTCGGACTAGCGGGGTCCTACGAGCAGTACTTC.